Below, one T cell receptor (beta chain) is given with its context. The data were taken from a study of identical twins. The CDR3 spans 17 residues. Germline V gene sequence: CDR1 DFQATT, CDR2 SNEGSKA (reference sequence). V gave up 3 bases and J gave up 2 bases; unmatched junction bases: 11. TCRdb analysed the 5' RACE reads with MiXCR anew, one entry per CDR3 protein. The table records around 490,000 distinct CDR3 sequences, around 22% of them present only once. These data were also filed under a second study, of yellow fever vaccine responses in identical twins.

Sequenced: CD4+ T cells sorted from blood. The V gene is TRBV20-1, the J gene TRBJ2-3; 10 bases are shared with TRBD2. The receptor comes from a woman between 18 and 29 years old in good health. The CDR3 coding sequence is TGCAGTGCTAGCGGGGCGATAGGGACTAGCGTCACAGATACGCAGTATTTT. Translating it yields CSASGAIGTSVTDTQYF.